The 17 T cell receptor beta chains below come from one sample, sequenced in a study of T-cell reconstitution after alpha-beta-depleted transplantation in children listed by TCRdb under 2016. Receptors were amplified or captured by PCR. The instrument given in TCRdb is Illumina HiSeq 2500. Molecular barcoding was employed in the preparation of TCR libraries, with unique molecular identifiers being used to normalize TCRbeta repertoire quantification. TCRdb applied fastp at Q25 and MiXCR to the public reads, then kept only in-frame beta chains. Rows with one shared CDR3 protein collapse into an entry with the most common genes and DNA. This sample has around 480,000 distinct CDR3 sequences in its table, and approximately 32% of those were observed once. The ten largest make up 2% to 3% of the sample. Source: PBMCs from the stem cell graft donor, taken from the stem cell graft. These receptors originate from a human donor who donated a stem cell graft to a child with aplastic anemia.

The chain couples TRBV18 to TRBJ2-7, with D possibly called TRBD1 or TRBD2 (5 bases each). CDR3 size: 13 residues. V lost 5 bases to trimming and J lost 2 bases, with 10 bases between them. CDR1 and CDR2 (germline): KGHSH, LQKENI. The CDR3: CASSNSGPYEQYV. CDR3 DNA: TGTGCCAGCTCAAACTCGGGGCCCTACGAGCAGTACGTC.

In DNA, the CDR3 is TGTGCCAGCAGTGAAGGATGGACAGCAGACTATGGCTACACCTTC. This codes for CASSEGWTADYGYTF. The chain uses TRBV6-1 and TRBJ1-2; the D gene is possibly TRBD1 (6 bases). The germline V and J ends were trimmed by 1 base and 3 bases, with 12 bases remaining between them. The CDR3 runs to 15 residues. In germline, CDR1 is MNHNS, CDR2 SASEGT.

The chain links TRBV6-1 to TRBJ2-3; possibly TRBD1 for D (5 bases). Trimming stripped 6 bases from V and 2 bases from J, with 18 bases between. CDR3 length: 16 amino acids. Germline V gene data show CDR1 as MNHNS and CDR2 as SASEGT. DNA of the CDR3: TGTGCCAGCAGCCACAAGTGGGGCGGCTACACAGATACGCAGTATTTT. Translation: CASSHKWGGYTDTQYF.

In its sample, this clonotype was seen a few times. The chain has TRBV10-3 and TRBJ2-1; 13 bases agree with TRBD2. The CDR3 consists of 17 residues. J gave up 3 bases and V 3 bases, and 5 bases lay outside the gene matches. Germline CDR1 ENHRY, CDR2 SYGVKD. This chain's CDR3 is CAISDGGTSGIYNEQFF. In DNA form, the CDR3 reads TGTGCCATCAGTGACGGAGGGACTAGCGGGATCTACAATGAGCAGTTCTTC.

The rearrangement joins TRBV5-4 to TRBJ1-2; D is perhaps TRBD1 (6 bases). Germline V gene data show CDR1 as SGHNT and CDR2 as YYREEE (reference sequence). The CDR3 is made up of 16 amino acids. The V end lost 5 bases, the J end lost 2 bases, and 19 bases lay between the germline ends. This CDR3 is CASSSQGRGENYGYTF. The CDR3, as DNA: TGTGCCAGCAGTTCCCAGGGCAGGGGAGAGAACTATGGCTACACCTTC.

The V and J genes are TRBV4-3 and TRBJ2-1, with 12 nucleotides matching TRBD1. Losses at the gene ends were 4 bases for V and 9 bases for J; bases not matched to a gene: 13. Looked up from germline, CDR1 is LGHNA and CDR2 is YSLEER. The CDR3 spans 17 residues. The CDR3 here is CASSLLGTGGRLGEQFF. CDR3 sequence (DNA): TGCGCCAGCAGCCTACTCGGGACAGGGGGCAGGCTTGGTGAGCAGTTCTTC.

This clonotype was seen a handful of times. The chain recombines TRBV30 with TRBJ2-1, with TRBD2 identical over 9 bases. The CDR3 loop spans 16 amino acids. Germline V gene lookup returns CDR1 GTSNPN and CDR2 SVGIG (reference sequence). V lost 0 bases to trimming and J lost 8 bases; unmatched junction nucleotides: 11. CDR3 sequence reads: CAWSVSEAGGADEQFF. The CDR3, as DNA: TGTGCCTGGAGTGTATCCGAAGCGGGAGGTGCGGATGAGCAGTTCTTC. The full variable domain, its missing parts supplied by reference TRBV30 and TRBJ2-1, is SQTIHQWPATLVQPVGSPLSLECTVEGTSNPNLYWYRQAAGRGLQLLFYSVGIGQISSEVPQNLSASRPQDRQFILSSKKLLLSDSGFYLCAWSVSEAGGADEQFFGPGTRLTVL.

This clonotype occurred a few times. This chain links TRBV5-5 with TRBJ2-4; a weak D match, TRBD1 (6 bases). Germline V gives CDR1 SGHKS, CDR2 YYEKEE (reference sequence). The V end was cut by 4 bases, the J end by 0 bases, with 11 bases between. The CDR3 is 15 amino acids. The CDR3 is CASSQDSLAKNIQYF. Written as DNA, the CDR3 is TGTGCCAGCAGCCAGGACAGCCTAGCCAAAAACATTCAGTACTTC.

This chain links TRBV4-3 with TRBJ2-3, with 7 bases matching TRBD2. The CDR3 totals 17 residues. Per germline, CDR1 LGHNA and CDR2 YSLEER. Trimming removed 1 base from V and 2 bases from J; junction bases left unmatched: 9. The CDR3: CASSQAYREVFTDTQYF. In nucleotides, the CDR3 is TGCGCCAGCAGCCAAGCTTACCGGGAGGTCTTCACAGATACGCAGTATTTT.

This clonotype turned up a few times. The chain couples TRBV6-6 to TRBJ1-5; no clear D gene. V was trimmed by 6 bases and J by 1 base, leaving 4 bases between them. This CDR3 is built from 12 residues. Germline V lookup: CDR1 MNHNY, CDR2 SVGAGI (reference sequence). The CDR3 protein is CASRTSNQPQHF. CDR3 sequence (DNA): TGTGCCAGCAGGACCAGCAATCAGCCCCAGCATTTT.

This clonotype was seen only a few times. The CDR3 coding sequence is TGCAGTGCTAGAGACCCCTACGCCAAAAACATTCAGTACTTC. Encoded protein: CSARDPYAKNIQYF. The rearrangement joins TRBV20-1 to TRBJ2-4; D remains ambiguous. Trimming removed 0 bases from V and 1 base from J, with 7 bases in between. Germline values: CDR1 DFQATT, CDR2 SNEGSKA (reference sequence). CDR3 length: 14 residues.

The chain employs TRBV27 and TRBJ1-2; a weak D match, TRBD1 (6 bases). CDR1 and CDR2 (germline): MNHEY, SMNVEV (reference sequence). V gave up 7 bases and J gave up 8 bases, with 20 bases separating them. This CDR3 is 14 amino acids long. The CDR3 loop reads CASKPGTIVDGYTF. As DNA, the CDR3 is TGTGCCAGCAAACCCGGGACAATAGTCGACGGCTACACCTTC.

This clonotype has only a few counts. The CDR3 loop is CASSFQGRSTDTQYF. The CDR3 DNA reads as TGTGCCAGCAGCTTTCAGGGCCGAAGCACAGATACGCAGTATTTT. The rearrangement uses TRBV7-3 and TRBJ2-3; TRBD1 is a possible D gene (5 bases). Germline loops: CDR1 SGHTA, CDR2 FQGTGA. V was cut by 3 bases and J by 0 bases, with 10 bases left in between. The CDR3 is 15 amino acids.

This chain joins TRBV5-1 and TRBJ1-6; TRBD1 matches 7 bases. The CDR3 has 14 residues. With V trimmed by 4 bases and J by 10 bases, 8 bases remained unmatched. In germline, CDR1 is SGHRS, CDR2 YFSETQ. CDR3 DNA sequence: TGCGCCAGCAGCCCCGACAGGGTACAGTCACCCCTCCACTTT. Translated, it gives CASSPDRVQSPLHF.

Turning to this clonotype: One junction end disagrees with the germline gene, perhaps due to a read error. The rearrangement links TRBV7-2 to TRBJ1-1; 7 bases line up with TRBD1. Germline V lookup: CDR1 SGHTA, CDR2 FQGNSA. This CDR3 has 13 residues. CDR3 protein: CASSSRGNTDALF. CDR3 bases: TGTGCCAGCAGCTCCAGGGGGAACACTGACGCTTTATTT. The whole variable domain, remainder taken from reference TRBV7-2 and TRBJ1-1, is GAGVSQSPSNKVTEKGKDVELRCDPISGHTALYWYRQSLGQGLEFLIYFQGNSAPDKSGLPSDRFSAERTGGSVSTLTIQRTQQEDSAVYLCASSSRGNTDALFGQGTRLTVV.

The genes are TRBV13 and TRBJ2-2, with 14 bases aligning to TRBD2. The CDR3 covers 19 residues. V was pared by 5 bases and J by 5 bases, with 13 bases of the junction left unmatched. Germline V gene sequence: CDR1 PRHDT, CDR2 FYEKMQ (reference sequence). The CDR3 spells CASSPPSGLAGGRTGELFF. In DNA form, the CDR3 reads TGTGCCAGCAGCCCCCCTTCCGGACTAGCGGGAGGTCGGACCGGGGAGCTGTTTTTT.

This clonotype was counted a few times. This chain joins TRBV6-5 and TRBJ2-2; perhaps TRBD2 as D (6 bases). The V gene lost 2 bases and the J gene lost 10 bases, with 26 bases spanning the gap. Germline CDR1 is MNHEY and CDR2 is SVGAGI. The CDR3 loop spans 18 amino acids. CDR3 sequence: CASSYTGPRWGGRVELFF. CDR3 bases: TGTGCCAGCAGTTACACCGGGCCCCGGTGGGGAGGAAGAGTGGAGCTGTTTTTT.